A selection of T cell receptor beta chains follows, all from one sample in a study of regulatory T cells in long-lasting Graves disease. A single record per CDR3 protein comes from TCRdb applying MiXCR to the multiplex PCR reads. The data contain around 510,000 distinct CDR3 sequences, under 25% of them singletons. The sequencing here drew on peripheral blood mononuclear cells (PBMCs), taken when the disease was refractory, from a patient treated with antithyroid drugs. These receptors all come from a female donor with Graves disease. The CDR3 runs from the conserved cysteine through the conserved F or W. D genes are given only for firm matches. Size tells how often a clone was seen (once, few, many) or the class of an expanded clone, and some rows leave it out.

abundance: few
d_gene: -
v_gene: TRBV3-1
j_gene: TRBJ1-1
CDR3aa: CASSQRQVGFGDTEAFF
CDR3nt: TGTGCCAGCAGCCAACGACAGGTTGGGTTCGGGGACACTGAAGCTTTCTTT

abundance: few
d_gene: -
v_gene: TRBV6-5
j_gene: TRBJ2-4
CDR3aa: CASSYSSGKNIQYF
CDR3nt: TGTGCCAGCAGTTACTCTTCGGGCAAAAACATTCAGTACTTC

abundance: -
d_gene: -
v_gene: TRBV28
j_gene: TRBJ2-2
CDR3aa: CASTLDVTLYTGEPFF
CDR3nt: TGTGCCAGCACCCTGGACGTAACCCTGTACACCGGGGAGCCGTTTTTT

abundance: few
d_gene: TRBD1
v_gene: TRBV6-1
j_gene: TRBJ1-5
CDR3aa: CASSRTGSGQPQHF
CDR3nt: TGTGCCAGCAGCCGGACAGGGTCGGGTCAGCCCCAGCATTTT

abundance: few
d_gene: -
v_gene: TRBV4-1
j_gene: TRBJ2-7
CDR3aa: CASSQDRLATYEQYF
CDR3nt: TGCGCCAGCAGCCAAGATCGCCTAGCTACCTACGAGCAGTACTTC

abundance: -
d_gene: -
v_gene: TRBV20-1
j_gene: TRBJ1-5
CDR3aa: CSARDTFNQPQHF
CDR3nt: TGCAGTGCTAGAGATACTTTCAATCAGCCCCAGCATTTT

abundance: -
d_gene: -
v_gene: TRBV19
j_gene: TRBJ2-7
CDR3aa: CASSIVNSNEQYF
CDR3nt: TGTGCCAGTAGTATAGTTAATTCCAACGAGCAGTACTTC

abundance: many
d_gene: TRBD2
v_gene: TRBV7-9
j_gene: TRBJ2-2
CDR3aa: CASSRTSGRETGELFF
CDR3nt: TGTGCCAGCAGCCGGACTAGCGGGAGGGAAACCGGGGAGCTGTTTTTT

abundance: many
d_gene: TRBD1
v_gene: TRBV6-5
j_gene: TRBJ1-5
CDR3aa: CASSYDAVGQAF
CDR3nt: TGTGCCAGCAGTTATGACGCGGTAGGACAGGCTTTT

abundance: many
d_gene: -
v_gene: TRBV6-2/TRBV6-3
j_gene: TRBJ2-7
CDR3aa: CASSYLDTYEQYF
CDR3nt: TGTGCCAGCAGTTACCTCGACACCTACGAGCAGTACTTC

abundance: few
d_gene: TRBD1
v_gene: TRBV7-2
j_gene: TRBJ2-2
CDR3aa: CASSLATGGVDTGELFF
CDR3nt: TGTGCCAGCAGCTTAGCGACAGGGGGAGTGGACACCGGGGAGCTGTTTTTT

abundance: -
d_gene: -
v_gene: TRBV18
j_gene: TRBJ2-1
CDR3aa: CASSPRGGDNEQFF
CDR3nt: TGTGCCAGCTCACCCCGCGGCGGGGACAATGAGCAGTTCTTC

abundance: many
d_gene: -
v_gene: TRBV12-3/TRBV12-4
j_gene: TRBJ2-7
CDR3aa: CASSLLQGPSYEQYF
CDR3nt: TGTGCCAGCAGTTTACTCCAGGGGCCCTCCTACGAGCAGTACTTC

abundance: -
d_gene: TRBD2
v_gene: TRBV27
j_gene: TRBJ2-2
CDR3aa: CASSLASGITGELFF
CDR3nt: TGTGCCAGCAGTCTAGCTAGCGGGATAACCGGGGAGCTGTTTTTT

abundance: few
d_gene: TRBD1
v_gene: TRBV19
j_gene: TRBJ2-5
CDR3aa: CASSIATGAIQETQYF
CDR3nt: TGTGCCAGTAGTATAGCTACAGGGGCAATCCAAGAGACCCAGTACTTC

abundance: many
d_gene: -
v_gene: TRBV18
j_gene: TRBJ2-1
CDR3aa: CASRGGGRLDNEQFF
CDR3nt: TGTGCCAGCCGAGGAGGGGGGCGCCTGGACAATGAGCAGTTCTTC

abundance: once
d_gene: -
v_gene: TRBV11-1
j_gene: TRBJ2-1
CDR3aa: CASSLPGSSTYNEQFF
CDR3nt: TGTGCCAGCAGCCTCCCCGGCAGCTCGACCTACAATGAGCAGTTCTTC

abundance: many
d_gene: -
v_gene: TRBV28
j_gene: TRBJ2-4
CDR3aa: CASSLQGLQNIQYF
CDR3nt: TGTGCCAGCAGTTTACAGGGGCTCCAAAACATTCAGTACTTC

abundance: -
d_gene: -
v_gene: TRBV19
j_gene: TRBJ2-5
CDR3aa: CASSTTAGGQETQYF
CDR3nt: TGTGCCAGTAGTACAACAGCTGGAGGACAAGAGACCCAGTACTTC

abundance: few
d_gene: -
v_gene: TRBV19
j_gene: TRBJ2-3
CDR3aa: CASSTGRWGTDTQYF
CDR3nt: TGTGCCAGTAGTACGGGACGGTGGGGGACAGATACGCAGTATTTT

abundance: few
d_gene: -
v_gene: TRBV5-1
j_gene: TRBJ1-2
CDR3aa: CASSLETGYGYTF
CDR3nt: TGCGCCAGCAGCTTGGAGACAGGCTATGGCTACACCTTC

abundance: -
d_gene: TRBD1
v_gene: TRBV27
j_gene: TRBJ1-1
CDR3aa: CASSLWTGRRAEAFF
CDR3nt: TGTGCCAGCAGTTTATGGACAGGGAGAAGGGCTGAAGCTTTCTTT

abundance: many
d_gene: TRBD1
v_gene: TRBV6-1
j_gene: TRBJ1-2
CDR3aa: CASSSTGVGGYTF
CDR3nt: TGTGCCAGCAGCTCGACAGGGGTTGGTGGCTACACCTTC

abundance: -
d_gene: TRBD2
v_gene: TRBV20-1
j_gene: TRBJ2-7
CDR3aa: CSARNSGGPSSYEQYF
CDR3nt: TGCAGTGCTAGAAATAGCGGGGGCCCGAGCTCCTACGAGCAGTACTTC

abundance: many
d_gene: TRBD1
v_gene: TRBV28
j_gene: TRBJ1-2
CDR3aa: CASRGTGGAYGYTF
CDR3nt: TGTGCCAGCAGGGGGACAGGGGGAGCCTATGGCTACACCTTC

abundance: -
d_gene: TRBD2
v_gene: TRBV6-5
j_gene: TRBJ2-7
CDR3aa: CASSYSPPGLAGVVGEQYF
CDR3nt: TGTGCCAGCAGTTACTCGCCTCCGGGACTAGCGGGAGTAGTGGGCGAGCAGTACTTC

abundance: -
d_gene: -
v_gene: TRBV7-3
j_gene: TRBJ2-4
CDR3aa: CASSSPGLRLGGKNIQYF
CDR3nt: TGTGCCAGCAGCTCCCCGGGACTCCGGTTAGGGGGCAAAAACATTCAGTACTTC

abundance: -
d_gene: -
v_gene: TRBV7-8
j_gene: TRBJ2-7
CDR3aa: CASIGRGFSYEQYF
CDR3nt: TGTGCCAGCATAGGACGGGGCTTTTCCTACGAGCAGTACTTC

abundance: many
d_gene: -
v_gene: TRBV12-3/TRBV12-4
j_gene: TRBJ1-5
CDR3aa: CATTEGNQPQHF
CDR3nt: TGTGCCACCACCGAAGGCAATCAGCCCCAGCATTTT

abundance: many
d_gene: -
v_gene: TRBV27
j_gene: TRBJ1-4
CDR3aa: CASSLFWGTNEKLFF
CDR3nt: TGTGCCAGCAGTTTATTTTGGGGAACTAATGAAAAACTGTTTTTT

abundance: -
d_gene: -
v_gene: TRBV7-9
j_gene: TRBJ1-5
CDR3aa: CASSPLGDSFNQPQHF
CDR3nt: TGTGCCAGCAGCCCCCTGGGAGACAGTTTTAATCAGCCCCAGCATTTT

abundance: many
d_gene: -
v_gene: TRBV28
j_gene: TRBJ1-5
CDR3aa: CASIGRGGNQPQHF
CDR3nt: TGTGCCAGCATCGGGCGGGGGGGCAATCAGCCCCAGCATTTT

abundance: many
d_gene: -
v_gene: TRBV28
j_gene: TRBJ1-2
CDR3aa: CASSPRRVQGYTF
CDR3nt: TGTGCCAGCAGTCCCCGCCGGGTACAAGGCTACACCTTC

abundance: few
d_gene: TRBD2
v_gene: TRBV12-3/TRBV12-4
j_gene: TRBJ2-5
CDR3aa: CASSGLAVETQYF
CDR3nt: TGTGCCAGCAGTGGACTAGCCGTGGAGACCCAGTACTTC

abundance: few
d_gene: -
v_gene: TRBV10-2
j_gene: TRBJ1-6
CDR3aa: CASSEWGLNSPLHF
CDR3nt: TGCGCCAGCAGTGAGTGGGGGCTTAATTCACCCCTCCACTTT

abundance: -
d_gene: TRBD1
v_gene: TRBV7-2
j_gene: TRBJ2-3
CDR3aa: CASSVGTGGGDTQYF
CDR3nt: TGTGCCAGCAGCGTAGGGACAGGGGGTGGAGATACGCAGTATTTT

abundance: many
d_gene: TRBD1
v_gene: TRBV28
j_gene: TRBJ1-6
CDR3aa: CASSPRDSFNSPLHF
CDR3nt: TGTGCCAGCAGTCCTCGGGACAGCTTTAATTCACCCCTCCACTTT

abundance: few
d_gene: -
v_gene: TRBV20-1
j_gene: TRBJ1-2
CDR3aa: CSAQARTAYGYTF
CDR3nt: TGCAGTGCTCAAGCGAGGACAGCCTATGGCTACACCTTC

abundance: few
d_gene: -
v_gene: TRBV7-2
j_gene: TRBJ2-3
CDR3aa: CASSRGGTDTQYF
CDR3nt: TGTGCCAGCAGCAGAGGGGGCACAGATACGCAGTATTTT

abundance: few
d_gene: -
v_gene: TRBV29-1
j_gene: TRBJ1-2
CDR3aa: CSVVQNNYGYTF
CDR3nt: TGCAGCGTTGTCCAGAATAACTATGGCTACACCTTC

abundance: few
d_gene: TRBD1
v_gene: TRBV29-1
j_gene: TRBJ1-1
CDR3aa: CSVPATGGAYTEAFF
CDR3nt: TGCAGCGTTCCAGCAACAGGGGGCGCTTACACTGAAGCTTTCTTT

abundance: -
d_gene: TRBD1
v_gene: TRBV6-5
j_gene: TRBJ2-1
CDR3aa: CASSWKRQGRYEQFF
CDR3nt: TGTGCCAGCAGTTGGAAAAGACAGGGGAGATATGAGCAGTTCTTC

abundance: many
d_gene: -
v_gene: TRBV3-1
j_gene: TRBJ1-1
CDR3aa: CASSQGQENTEAFF
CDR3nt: TGTGCCAGCAGCCAAGGGCAAGAGAACACTGAAGCTTTCTTT

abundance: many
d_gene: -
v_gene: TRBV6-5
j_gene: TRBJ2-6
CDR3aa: CASSYLMSRGRAGANVLTF
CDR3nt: TGTGCCAGCAGTTACCTCATGTCCCGTGGCAGGGCTGGGGCCAACGTCCTGACTTTC

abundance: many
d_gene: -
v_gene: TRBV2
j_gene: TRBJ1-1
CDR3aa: CASRNGLLNTEAFF
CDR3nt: TGTGCCAGCAGAAATGGGCTTTTGAACACTGAAGCTTTCTTT

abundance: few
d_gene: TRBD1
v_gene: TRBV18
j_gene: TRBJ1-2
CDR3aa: CASSPPRQGAGGYTF
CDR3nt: TGTGCCAGCTCACCACCGAGACAGGGGGCCGGTGGCTACACCTTC

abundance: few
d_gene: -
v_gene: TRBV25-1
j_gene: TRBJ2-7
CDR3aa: CASSERGFYEQYF
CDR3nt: TGTGCCAGCAGTGAACGAGGGTTCTACGAGCAGTACTTC

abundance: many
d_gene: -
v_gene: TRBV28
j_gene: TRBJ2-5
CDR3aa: CASSLDSVQETQYF
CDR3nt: TGTGCCAGCAGTTTAGACAGCGTCCAAGAGACCCAGTACTTC

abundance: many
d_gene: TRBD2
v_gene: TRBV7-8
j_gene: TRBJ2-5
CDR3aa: CASSWGLAGETQYF
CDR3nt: TGTGCCAGCAGTTGGGGACTAGCGGGAGAGACCCAGTACTTC

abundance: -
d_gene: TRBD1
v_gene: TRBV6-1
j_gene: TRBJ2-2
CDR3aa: CASSTRDRGVTGELFF
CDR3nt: TGTGCCAGCAGCACCCGGGACAGGGGTGTAACCGGGGAGCTGTTTTTT

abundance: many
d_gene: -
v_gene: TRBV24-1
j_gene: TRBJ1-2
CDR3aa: CATSAHRATGGSGYTF
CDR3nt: TGTGCCACCAGCGCCCATAGAGCGACAGGAGGATCTGGCTACACCTTC

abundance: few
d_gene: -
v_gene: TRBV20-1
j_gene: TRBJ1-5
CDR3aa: CSAREGGNVQPQHF
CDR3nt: TGCAGTGCTAGAGAGGGCGGGAATGTTCAGCCCCAGCATTTT

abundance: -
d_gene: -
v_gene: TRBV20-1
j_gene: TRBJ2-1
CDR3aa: CSARISRGYNEQFF
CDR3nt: TGCAGTGCTAGAATTAGCCGGGGGTACAATGAGCAGTTCTTC

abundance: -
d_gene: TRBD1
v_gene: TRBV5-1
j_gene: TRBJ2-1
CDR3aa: CASSLGTGRNEQFF
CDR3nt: TGCGCCAGCAGCTTGGGGACAGGGAGGAATGAGCAGTTCTTC

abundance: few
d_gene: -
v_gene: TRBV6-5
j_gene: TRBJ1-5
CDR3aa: CASSYDEIQPQHF
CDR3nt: TGTGCCAGCAGTTACGACGAGATTCAGCCCCAGCATTTT

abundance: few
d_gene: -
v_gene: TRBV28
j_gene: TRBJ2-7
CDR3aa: CASSFISGLSYEQYF
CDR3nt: TGTGCCAGCAGTTTTATAAGCGGACTTTCTTACGAGCAGTACTTC

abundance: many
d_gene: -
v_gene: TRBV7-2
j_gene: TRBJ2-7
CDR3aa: CASSLPQAVNYEQYF
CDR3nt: TGTGCCAGCAGCTTACCCCAAGCGGTTAACTACGAGCAGTACTTC

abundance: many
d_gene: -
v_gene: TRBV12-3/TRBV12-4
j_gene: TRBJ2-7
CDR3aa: CASSLSAGYEQYF
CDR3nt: TGTGCCAGCAGTTTAAGCGCAGGCTACGAGCAGTACTTC

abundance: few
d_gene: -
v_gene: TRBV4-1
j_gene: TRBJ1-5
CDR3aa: CASSPTGIPTAQHF
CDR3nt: TGCGCCAGCAGCCCGACAGGTATCCCAACAGCCCAGCATTTT

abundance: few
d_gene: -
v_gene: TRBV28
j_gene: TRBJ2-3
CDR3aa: CASSLSSGSSTDTQYF
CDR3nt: TGTGCCAGCAGTTTATCCTCGGGTAGTAGCACAGATACGCAGTATTTT